These 13 T cell receptor beta chains share one sample of origin, sequenced in a study of OX40 agonist ivuxolimab in advanced cancers. Clones were read by immunoSEQ multiplex PCR, and TCRdb kept only the in-frame ones, dropping some. The data contain tens of thousands of clones, around 78% of them singletons. The sample consisted of CD4+ or CD8+ T cells sorted from blood, taken in a trial of the OX40 agonist ivuxolimab. Receptor source: an adult with an advanced solid tumor such as melanoma, head and neck, liver or kidney cancer.

The CDR3 is CASRDGLANEQYF. CDR3 nucleotides: TGTGCCAGCAGGGATGGACTAGCGAACGAGCAGTACTTC. The gene calls are TRBV6-5 and TRBJ2-7; 9 bases fit TRBD2. CDR3 length: 13 residues. V was pared by 6 bases and J by 5 bases, with 5 bases of the junction left unmatched. Germline values: CDR1 MNHEY, CDR2 SVGAGI.

The V gene is TRBV9, the J gene TRBJ2-5, with TRBD1 matching over 7 bases. From germline, CDR1 is SGDLS and CDR2 YYNGEE. Trimming cost V 4 bases and J 5 bases; bases outside gene matches: 11. This CDR3 spans 15 amino acids. The CDR3 reads CASSPPTGSVETQYF. In DNA, the CDR3 is TGTGCCAGCAGCCCCCCGACAGGGAGCGTTGAGACCCAGTACTTC.

The chain carries TRBV15 and TRBJ1-5; D not resolved. This CDR3 region has 12 residues. The germline gives CDR1 LNHNV, CDR2 YYDKDF (reference sequence). The ends were cut back, 0 bases at V and 9 bases at J, with 6 bases in the middle. CDR3 in DNA: TGTGCCACCAGCAGAGATTATCGGCCCCAGCATTTT. It codes for CATSRDYRPQHF.

This chain links TRBV7-6 with TRBJ2-7; D could derive from TRBD1 or TRBD2 (6 bases each). V lost 6 bases and J 3 bases, leaving 18 bases between the germline ends. This CDR3 region has 15 residues. Germline V lookup: CDR1 SGHVS, CDR2 FNYEAQ. CDR3 nucleotides: TGTGCCAGCAGTCGAGGGGGGAACCCCTACTACGAGCAGTACTTC. It yields the protein CASSRGGNPYYEQYF.

The chain carries TRBV5-6 and TRBJ2-3, with D possibly being TRBD2 (7 bases). The CDR3 loop spans 14 amino acids. The V and J ends lost 2 bases and 6 bases respectively, with 13 bases between them. CDR1 is SGHDT and CDR2 is YYEEEE in the germline V gene. The DNA for the CDR3 is TGTGCCAGCAGCTTCGGGGGGCGAGGGGATACGCAGTATTTT. Translating it yields CASSFGGRGDTQYF.

This rearrangement joins TRBV4-1 to TRBJ2-1; maybe TRBD2 (6 bases). The length of the CDR3 is 14 residues. The germline V gene has CDR1 MGHRA and CDR2 YSYEKL. With 4 bases removed from V and 5 bases from J, the gap between germline ends came to 12 bases. This chain's CDR3 is CASSLGGWDNEQFF. CDR3 coding DNA: TGCGCCAGCAGCCTTGGGGGGTGGGACAATGAGCAGTTCTTC.

The genes are TRBV28 and TRBJ2-3; no reliable D call. CDR1 is MDHEN and CDR2 is SYDVKM in the germline V gene. Between the trimmed V and J ends, which lost 2 bases and 0 bases, there was a span of 6 bases. This CDR3 spans 14 amino acids. In DNA, the CDR3 is TGTGCCAGCAGTTTACGGGTGAGCACAGATACGCAGTATTTT. Translated: CASSLRVSTDTQYF.

A note on this clone: The junction does not match germline at one end; this may be a read error. The CDR3 region has the DNA TGCGCCAGCAGCCAGGGGACAGGGTATCGGACCGGCTACACCTTC. It translates to CASSQGTGYRTGYTF. The V and J genes are TRBV5-5 and TRBJ1-2; 9 bases line up with TRBD1. CDR3 length: 15 amino acids. Germline V CDR1 and CDR2: SGHKS, YYEKEE (reference sequence).

The chain links TRBV6-1 to TRBJ2-7; weak D call: TRBD2 (6 bases). This CDR3 has 13 residues. Trimming removed 6 bases from V and 6 bases from J, with 15 bases in between. Germline values: CDR1 MNHNS, CDR2 SASEGT. This CDR3 reads CASRKTRKGEQYF. The CDR3 DNA sequence: TGTGCCAGCAGGAAGACTAGAAAAGGCGAGCAGTACTTC.

The chain employs TRBV5-4 and TRBJ1-2; 12 positions agree with TRBD1. This CDR3 region has 18 residues. The germline V gene has CDR1 SGHNT and CDR2 YYREEE (reference sequence). V was clipped by 4 bases and J by 0 bases; unmatched bases: 10. CDR3 amino acids: CASSTGTGGPMANYGYTF. CDR3 bases: TGTGCCAGCAGCACGGGGACAGGGGGCCCCATGGCTAACTATGGCTACACCTTC.

A few counts support this clone. V usage is TRBV28 and J usage is TRBJ1-2, with no clear D. CDR1 is MDHEN, CDR2 SYDVKM, per germline. The CDR3 covers 10 residues. V was cut by 5 bases and J by 8 bases, with 6 bases left in between. CDR3 amino acids: CASSPLGYTF. CDR3 nucleotide sequence: TGTGCCAGCAGTCCTTTAGGCTACACCTTC.

The rearrangement links TRBV28 to TRBJ1-5; D perhaps matches TRBD1 (6 bases). The V end was cut by 8 bases, the J end by 7 bases, with 15 bases between. Per germline, CDR1 MDHEN and CDR2 SYDVKM. CDR3 length: 13 residues. Here the CDR3 DNA reads TGTGCCAGCCTCTTCGTCAGGGGACAGCCCCAGCATTTT. It specifies CASLFVRGQPQHF.

As concerns this clone: One junction end does not reproduce the germline sequence, and a read error may be involved. This sequence joins TRBV7-9 and TRBJ1-6; D is ambiguous. This CDR3 region has 12 residues. Per germline, CDR1 SEHNR and CDR2 FQNEAQ (reference sequence). CDR3 sequence (DNA): TGTGCCAGCAGCTTATTGTATTCGCCCCTCCACTTT. This gives the protein CASSLLYSPLHF.